The 15 T cell receptor beta chains presented below share a single source sample, sequenced in a study. TCRdb reanalysed the 5' RACE reads using MiXCR and keeps one entry per CDR3 protein. The sample consists of roughly 55,000 distinct CDR3 sequences, around 26% of them appearing once. Specimen: tumor-infiltrating naive CD4+ T cells sorted from the breast tumor. As for subset: naive CD4+ T cells, CD4+CD45RA+CD25-. The receptors derive from a female donor with breast cancer.

The chain employs TRBV7-2 and TRBJ2-5; D might be TRBD1 (7 bases). The CDR3 is 14 amino acids. V was clipped by 3 bases and J by 5 bases, with 13 bases between them. CDR1 is SGHTA and CDR2 is FQGNSA in the germline V gene. CDR3 DNA sequence: TGTGCCAGCAGCTTTCAGGGGGGAGCGGAGACCCAGTACTTC. It is translated as CASSFQGGAETQYF.

V and J are TRBV5-1 and TRBJ2-6; a weak D match, TRBD1 (5 bases). The CDR3 sequence is 17 residues long. V lost 3 bases to trimming and J lost 2 bases, with 15 bases between them. Looked up from germline, CDR1 is SGHRS and CDR2 is YFSETQ. The CDR3 here is CASSSPQGLTGANVLTF. DNA of the CDR3: TGCGCCAGCAGCTCACCCCAGGGCCTGACTGGGGCCAACGTCCTGACTTTC. The full variable domain, with the rest looked up from reference TRBV5-1 and TRBJ2-6, is KAGVTQTPRYLIKTRGQQVTLSCSPISGHRSVSWYQQTPGQGLQFLFEYFSETQRNKGNFPGRFSGRQFSNSRSEMNVSTLELGDSALYLCASSSPQGLTGANVLTFGAGSRLTVL.

In regard to this clonotype: The CDR3 ends on some other residue instead of the conserved phenylalanine or tryptophan, so this is likely a read error. The J gene is TRBJ1-1, the V gene TRBV7-6, with D unclear. Germline CDR1 and CDR2: SGHVS and FNYEAQ. The germline V and J ends were trimmed by 3 bases and 2 bases, with 13 bases remaining between them. CDR3 length: 15 residues. CDR3 DNA sequence: TGTGCCAGCAGCTTGGGAAGCCACAGAAACACTGAAGCTTTCCTT. Its translation is CASSLGSHRNTEAFL.

There are a few counts of this clonotype. V usage is TRBV7-9 and J usage is TRBJ2-3; D may be TRBD1 (5 bases). The CDR3 covers 13 residues. Germline V gene sequence: CDR1 SEHNR, CDR2 FQNEAQ (reference sequence). The CDR3 is CALPGPLTDTQYF. CDR3 DNA sequence: TGTGCTTTGCCAGGGCCACTCACAGATACGCAGTATTTT.

V usage is TRBV10-1 and J usage is TRBJ1-5; 9 bases map to TRBD1. Germline CDR1 is WNHNN and CDR2 is SYGVQD (reference sequence). The CDR3 covers 13 residues. V was clipped by 6 bases and J by 7 bases; unmatched bases: 4. In DNA, the CDR3 is TGCGCCAGCAGAGAACAGGGGGCACAGCCCCAGCATTTT. Amino acid sequence: CASREQGAQPQHF.

The chain carries TRBV24-1 and TRBJ2-3; the match to TRBD2 covers 12 bases. V lost 1 base to trimming and J lost 3 bases; unmatched junction nucleotides: 1. The CDR3 runs 16 residues. Germline CDR1 and CDR2: KGHDR and SFDVKD. The CDR3 spells CATSDFTSGRTDTQYF. The CDR3 DNA reads TGTGCCACCAGTGATTTTACTAGCGGGAGGACAGATACGCAGTATTTT.

V and J are TRBV2 and TRBJ2-1; possible D gene TRBD2, 5 bases. The germline V gene has CDR1 SNHLY and CDR2 FYNNEI. The V gene lost 9 bases and the J gene lost 7 bases, with 16 bases spanning the gap. The CDR3 extends over 13 amino acids. The CDR3 DNA reads as TGTGCCAGTTGCGGACCTAGCAATAATGAGCAGTTCTTC. Its protein is CASCGPSNNEQFF.

In its sample, this clonotype was seen a few times. The chain employs TRBV27 and TRBJ1-1, with 9 bases lining up with TRBD1. This CDR3 has 14 residues. V gave up 7 bases and J gave up 4 bases; unmatched junction bases: 7. Germline values: CDR1 MNHEY, CDR2 SMNVEV (reference sequence). As DNA, the CDR3 is TGTGCCAGCACCCCGGGACAGGGTTTCACTGAAGCTTTCTTT. Its translation: CASTPGQGFTEAFF.

This clonotype was detected only a few times. CDR3 in DNA: TGTGCCAGCAGTGGGGAGTGGGATGAGCAGTTCTTC. Translation: CASSGEWDEQFF. The chain links TRBV6-5 to TRBJ2-1, with D perhaps matching TRBD2 (5 bases). Germline assignment: CDR1 MNHEY and CDR2 SVGAGI. Trimming pared 5 bases from V and 8 bases from J, leaving 10 bases between. This CDR3 spans 12 amino acids.

This clonotype appeared a few times. The chain uses TRBV13 and TRBJ2-3; the D gene is possibly TRBD2 (5 bases). This CDR3 comprises 14 residues. Germline values: CDR1 PRHDT, CDR2 FYEKMQ (reference sequence). V was pared by 4 bases and J by 6 bases, with 14 bases between. For the CDR3, the DNA is TGTGCCAGCAGCTGGGGAGCCCAAGGGGATACGCAGTATTTT. Protein: CASSWGAQGDTQYF.

This clonotype was observed at least ten times. V usage is TRBV20-1 and J usage is TRBJ1-5, with 7 bases that match TRBD1. The CDR3 length is 16 residues. V lost 0 bases and J lost 5; bases outside the gene matches: 10. Germline V gives CDR1 DFQATT, CDR2 SNEGSKA (reference sequence). The CDR3: CSARDGTALRDQPQHF. The CDR3 DNA is TGCAGTGCTAGAGATGGGACAGCCCTCAGGGATCAGCCCCAGCATTTT.

In regard to this clonotype: The junction differs from germline at one of its ends, possibly a read error. This chain uses TRBV7-7 with TRBJ2-5; 7 nucleotides match TRBD2. Germline lookup yields CDR1 SSHAT and CDR2 FNYEAQ (reference sequence). The CDR3 has 15 amino acids. CDR3 DNA sequence: TGTGCTAGCAGCCGGCAGGACGGGGGGCAAGAGACCCAGTACTTC. Translation: CASSRQDGGQETQYF. Looking up the rest from reference TRBV7-7 and TRBJ2-5 gives the full variable domain: GAGVSQSPRYKVTKRGQDVTLRCDPISSHATLYWYQQALGQGPEFLTYFNYEAQPDKSGLPSDRFSAERPEGSISTLTIQRTEQRDSAMYRCASSRQDGGQETQYFGPGTRLLVL.

This clonotype was counted between two and nine times. J is TRBJ1-3 and V is TRBV20-1; D uncertain. The CDR3 length is 14 residues. V gave up 3 bases and J gave up 8 bases, with 17 bases separating them. The germline CDR1 and CDR2 sequences are DFQATT and SNEGSKA (reference sequence). This CDR3 reads CSARISNDAHTIYF. DNA for the CDR3: TGCAGTGCTAGGATTTCCAATGATGCCCACACCATATATTTT.

In this sample, this clonotype turned up a few times. The chain employs TRBV30 and TRBJ2-3; D tentatively reads TRBD1 or TRBD2 (5 bases each). The CDR3 contains 12 residues. Germline assignment: CDR1 GTSNPN and CDR2 SVGIG (reference sequence). For the CDR3, the DNA is TGTGCGGGGGAGCAGGGCCCAGATACGCAGTATTTT. It is translated as CAGEQGPDTQYF.

There are many counts of this clonotype. The gene calls are TRBV9 and TRBJ2-5; TRBD1 agrees at 7 bases. The V gene end was trimmed by 3 bases and the J gene end by 3 bases; junction bases not matched to a gene: 5. The CDR3 totals 14 residues. Germline CDR1 and CDR2: SGDLS and YYNGEE. In DNA, the CDR3 is TGTGCCAGCAGCGCCGGGACAGCGAAAGAGACCCAGTACTTC. Protein sequence: CASSAGTAKETQYF.